One and the same sample provided the 30 T cell receptor beta chains below, sequenced in a study of T cells of healthy individuals. Each CDR3 protein is one row after TCRdb ran MiXCR on the 5' RACE reads. The repertoire holds 95,000 to 100,000 distinct CDR3 sequences, with 15% to 20% as singletons. All receptors come from a human donor in good health.

There are a few counts of this clonotype. This chain links TRBV9 with TRBJ1-1, with D unclear. The CDR3 loop spans 14 amino acids. Germline CDR1 reads SGDLS; CDR2 reads YYNGEE. V lost 1 base to trimming and J lost 1 base, with 8 bases between them. For the CDR3, the DNA is TGTGCCAGCAGCGTAAACACGGCGAACACTGAAGCTTTCTTT. It translates to CASSVNTANTEAFF.

This clonotype was seen repeatedly, ten times or more. CDR3 DNA: TGCGCCAGCAGCCAAGATCATTTGGAGGTAAGGGGGAACACTGAAGCTTTCTTT. This codes for CASSQDHLEVRGNTEAFF. This chain links TRBV4-3 with TRBJ1-1; maybe TRBD1 (5 bases). Trimming pared 0 bases from V and 1 base from J, leaving 18 bases between. CDR1 is LGHNA and CDR2 is YSLEER in the germline V gene. This CDR3 is built from 18 residues.

This clonotype was counted a few times. Here the CDR3 DNA reads TGTGCCAGCAGCTTAATGCCGATGACGAACACCGGGGAGCTGTTTTTT. This codes for CASSLMPMTNTGELFF. This rearrangement joins TRBV11-2 to TRBJ2-2; D is unresolved. The germline gives CDR1 SGHAT, CDR2 FQNNGV. V gave up 2 bases and J gave up 0 bases, with 10 bases separating them. This CDR3 is built from 16 residues.

The sample holds a few counts of this clonotype. The V call is TRBV7-9, the J call TRBJ2-5; D is undetermined. The CDR3 sequence is 11 residues long. From germline, CDR1 is SEHNR and CDR2 FQNEAQ (reference sequence). Trimming removed 5 bases from V and 5 bases from J, with 6 bases in between. The CDR3 here is CASSMMETQYF. The CDR3 DNA sequence: TGTGCCAGCAGCATGATGGAGACCCAGTACTTC.

V and J are TRBV4-1 and TRBJ1-1; D may be TRBD1 (5 bases). Germline V lookup: CDR1 MGHRA, CDR2 YSYEKL. V was clipped by 2 bases and J by 3 bases, with 7 bases between them. The CDR3 covers 13 residues. CDR3 sequence reads: CASSQTGYTEAFF. CDR3 DNA sequence: TGCGCCAGCAGCCAAACAGGTTACACTGAAGCTTTCTTT.

The rearrangement links TRBV20-1 to TRBJ2-3; a possible D gene is TRBD2 (5 bases). Looked up from germline, CDR1 is DFQATT and CDR2 is SNEGSKA (reference sequence). The CDR3 consists of 14 residues. The V end lost 3 bases, the J end lost 4 bases, and 14 bases lay between the germline ends. This CDR3 reads CSASEGLIPDTQYF. CDR3 coding DNA: TGCAGTGCTAGTGAGGGCCTCATCCCAGATACGCAGTATTTT.

This clonotype was found a few times. The chain carries TRBV7-3 and TRBJ1-2; D gene uncertain. Between the trimmed V and J ends, which lost 5 bases and 2 bases, there was a span of 9 bases. Germline CDR1 is SGHTA and CDR2 is FQGTGA. The CDR3 spans 13 residues. The CDR3 region is CASSPYENYGYTF. The CDR3 region has the DNA TGTGCCAGCAGCCCATACGAGAACTATGGCTACACCTTC.

This chain links TRBV29-1 with TRBJ2-7; D remains unclear. V was trimmed by 7 bases and J by 1 base, leaving 11 bases between them. The CDR3 runs 12 residues. The V gene's germline CDR1 is SQVTM and CDR2 ANQGSEA. CDR3 amino acids: CSAVFGSYEQYF. The CDR3 nucleotides read TGCAGCGCAGTGTTCGGGTCCTACGAGCAGTACTTC.

V is TRBV20-1 and J is TRBJ2-1, with D possibly being TRBD1 or TRBD2 (5 bases each). CDR1 and CDR2 (germline): DFQATT, SNEGSKA (reference sequence). The CDR3 runs 15 residues. The V end was cut by 6 bases, the J end by 3 bases, with 18 bases between. CDR3 nucleotides: TGCAGTGCACCGAACTCCCCTGGGGGCTACAATGAGCAGTTCTTC. Translated, it gives CSAPNSPGGYNEQFF.

This clonotype has more than one count but fewer than ten. The chain joins TRBV6-5 to TRBJ2-5, with TRBD2 matching 11 bases. The germline V gene encodes CDR1 MNHEY and CDR2 SVGAGI. The CDR3 covers 13 residues. V gave up 6 bases and J gave up 3 bases; unmatched junction bases: 0. CDR3 sequence: CASRGLAEETQYF. CDR3 sequence (DNA): TGTGCCAGCAGGGGACTAGCGGAAGAGACCCAGTACTTC.

This chain links TRBV15 with TRBJ1-5; 7 nucleotides match TRBD1. Germline V CDR1 and CDR2: LNHNV, YYDKDF (reference sequence). This CDR3 region has 16 residues. V lost 4 bases, J lost 4 bases, and 10 bases stayed unmatched. This CDR3 is CATSITGVGRNQPQHF. CDR3 DNA sequence: TGTGCCACCAGCATCACAGGGGTTGGGAGAAATCAGCCCCAGCATTTT.

This clonotype was found a few times. The V and J genes are TRBV6-1 and TRBJ2-1; perhaps TRBD1 as D (6 bases). Trimming shortened V by 6 bases and J by 2 bases, and 14 bases separated the two germline ends. This CDR3 spans 15 amino acids. The germline gives CDR1 MNHNS, CDR2 SASEGT. The CDR3 spells CASSKNRDTYNEQFF. Written as DNA, the CDR3 is TGTGCCAGCAGCAAAAACCGGGACACCTACAATGAGCAGTTCTTC.

The rearrangement links TRBV7-2 to TRBJ2-1; 7 bases are a match to TRBD2. After removal of 5 bases from V and 0 bases from J, the junction contained 7 bases not matched to a gene. The CDR3 sequence is 16 residues long. CDR1 and CDR2 from the germline V gene are SGHTA and FQGNSA. CDR3 nucleotide sequence: TGTGCCAGCAGCATTAGCGGGCTTAGCTCCTACAATGAGCAGTTCTTC. This gives the protein CASSISGLSSYNEQFF.

V usage is TRBV20-1 and J usage is TRBJ2-1; D call uncertain. Trimming took 3 bases from V and 4 from J, leaving 7 bases between them. Germline V gene lookup returns CDR1 DFQATT and CDR2 SNEGSKA (reference sequence). There are 12 residues in the CDR3. The CDR3 DNA follows: TGCAGTGCTAGCTCGATTTACAATGAGCAGTTCTTC. This gives the protein CSASSIYNEQFF.

This clonotype appeared many times. This sequence joins TRBV5-5 and TRBJ2-7, with 8 nucleotides matching TRBD1. J was trimmed by 0 bases and V by 0 bases; bases with no gene match: 2. The CDR3 is 15 amino acids. The germline V gene encodes CDR1 SGHKS and CDR2 YYEKEE (reference sequence). CDR3 amino acids: CASSLEGQGSYEQYF. The CDR3 DNA follows: TGTGCCAGCAGCTTGGAAGGACAGGGCTCCTACGAGCAGTACTTC. The full variable domain, with the rest looked up from reference TRBV5-5 and TRBJ2-7, is DAGVTQSPTHLIKTRGQQVTLRCSPISGHKSVSWYQQVLGQGPQFIFQYYEKEERGRGNFPDRFSARQFPNYSSELNVNALLLGDSALYLCASSLEGQGSYEQYFGPGTRLTVT.

The chain carries TRBV30 and TRBJ2-2; TRBD1 matches at 7 bases. Looked up from germline, CDR1 is GTSNPN and CDR2 is SVGIG (reference sequence). The length of the CDR3 is 14 residues. Trimming removed 0 bases from V and 5 bases from J; junction bases left unmatched: 3. The CDR3 DNA reads as TGTGCCTGGAGTGTTAGACAGGGAACCGGGGAGCTGTTTTTT. It is translated as CAWSVRQGTGELFF.

This clonotype has a count of ten or more. This chain links TRBV20-1 with TRBJ1-1; the D is unclear. Germline CDR1 is DFQATT and CDR2 is SNEGSKA (reference sequence). V was trimmed by 5 bases and J by 0 bases, leaving 10 bases between them. This CDR3 has 13 amino acids. This chain's CDR3 is CSAGHPMNTEAFF. The CDR3, as DNA: TGCAGTGCTGGGCACCCGATGAACACTGAAGCTTTCTTT.

The V and J genes are TRBV25-1 and TRBJ2-7; possibly TRBD1 for D (5 bases). Germline loops: CDR1 MGHDK, CDR2 SYGVNS. Trimming pared 3 bases from V and 3 bases from J, leaving 9 bases between. The CDR3 totals 13 residues. The CDR3 sequence: CASSDKGFYEQYF. The CDR3 DNA sequence: TGTGCCAGCAGTGATAAGGGGTTCTACGAGCAGTACTTC.

This chain joins TRBV6-1 and TRBJ1-1; D not certain. This CDR3 is built from 13 residues. Germline V gene sequence: CDR1 MNHNS, CDR2 SASEGT. Trimming pared 5 bases from V and 0 bases from J, leaving 7 bases between. In DNA form, the CDR3 reads TGTGCCAGCAGTTCAGCGATGAACACTGAAGCTTTCTTT. This codes for CASSSAMNTEAFF.

This clonotype was seen more than once but under ten times. The J gene is TRBJ1-4, the V gene TRBV4-3; no reliable D call. V lost 1 base, J lost 6 bases, and 9 bases lay in between. The germline CDR1 and CDR2 sequences are LGHNA and YSLEER. The CDR3 runs 14 residues. The CDR3 DNA reads as TGCGCCAGCAGCCAAGTGATAGGGCATGAAAAACTGTTTTTT. It specifies CASSQVIGHEKLFF.

Ten or more counts support this clonotype. The chain has TRBV7-9 and TRBJ2-2; D is ambiguous. The CDR3 loop spans 17 amino acids. The V end was cut by 1 base, the J end by 1 base, with 13 bases between. Looked up from germline, CDR1 is SEHNR and CDR2 is FQNEAQ (reference sequence). The CDR3 coding sequence is TGTGCCAGCAGCTTAGGCCCTCGTAGGTTGAACACCGGGGAGCTGTTTTTT. Translated, it gives CASSLGPRRLNTGELFF.

The V and J genes are TRBV7-2 and TRBJ2-7; D ambiguous. The CDR3 extends over 14 amino acids. CDR1 and CDR2 (germline): SGHTA, FQGNSA. The V and J ends lost 1 base and 3 bases respectively, with 10 bases between them. The DNA of the CDR3 is TGTGCCAGCAGCTTAGTTCCTAGTATCTACGAGCAGTACTTC. It translates to CASSLVPSIYEQYF.

CDR3 nucleotide sequence: TGTGCCAGCAGCCCGCTGTACGGGGGCAGTGAGCAGTTCTTC. It yields the protein CASSPLYGGSEQFF. The chain recombines TRBV7-9 with TRBJ2-1; D assignment may be TRBD1 or TRBD2 (6 bases each). Trimming pared 5 bases from V and 9 bases from J, leaving 17 bases between. The V gene's germline CDR1 is SEHNR and CDR2 FQNEAQ (reference sequence). This CDR3 has 14 amino acids.

A few counts support this clonotype. The chain uses TRBV18 and TRBJ2-3, with a possible D match to TRBD2 (7 bases). Trimming removed 2 bases from V and 2 bases from J, with 14 bases in between. The CDR3 length is 16 residues. Germline CDR1 KGHSH, CDR2 LQKENI. The chain's CDR3 is CASSPILAGATDTQYF. The CDR3 region has the DNA TGTGCCAGCTCACCAATATTGGCGGGGGCCACAGATACGCAGTATTTT.

The chain carries TRBV12-3 or TRBV12-4 and TRBJ2-1; no definite D call. V was shortened by 2 bases and J by 5 bases, with 7 bases between the two germline ends. The CDR3 is 13 amino acids. The CDR3 here is CASSLKGNNEQFF. CDR3 sequence (DNA): TGTGCCAGCAGTTTAAAGGGCAACAATGAGCAGTTCTTC.

In its sample, this clonotype was seen a few times. The chain links TRBV3-2 to TRBJ1-4; the tabulated D call, TRBD1, remains unverified against the DNA. TRBV3-2 represents a pseudogene. This CDR3 comprises 17 residues. The DNA of the CDR3 is TGTGCCAGCAGCCAAGAGGATCCGGACAGGGGGAATGAAAAACTGTTTTTT. Amino acids: CASSQEDPDRGNEKLFF.

The V and J genes are TRBV5-1 and TRBJ1-1, with D possibly being TRBD1 (5 bases). V shed 4 bases and J shed 5 bases, with 15 bases lying between them. Germline V gene lookup returns CDR1 SGHRS and CDR2 YFSETQ. The CDR3 runs 14 residues. The CDR3 nucleotides read TGCGCCAGCAGCCACGCCAGGGATGCGACTGAAGCTTTCTTT. Encoded protein: CASSHARDATEAFF.

The genes are TRBV28 and TRBJ1-5, with TRBD1 identical over 7 bases. The junction had 3 bases not matched to a gene; V was cut back by 5 bases and J by 2 bases. Germline-derived CDR1 and CDR2 are MDHEN and SYDVKM. There are 14 residues in the CDR3. CDR3 sequence: CASSGTAGNQPQHF. CDR3 DNA: TGTGCCAGCAGTGGGACAGCGGGCAATCAGCCCCAGCATTTT.

This clonotype occurred a few times. The genes are TRBV4-3 and TRBJ2-1; the D is unclear. The ends were cut back, 4 bases at V and 0 bases at J, with 10 bases in the middle. The CDR3 is made up of 15 amino acids. The germline V gene has CDR1 LGHNA and CDR2 YSLEER. In DNA, the CDR3 is TGCGCCAGCAGCCGTCAGGAGAGCTCCTACAATGAGCAGTTCTTC. Its protein product is CASSRQESSYNEQFF.

This clonotype has only a few counts. The chain joins TRBV10-3 to TRBJ2-5; either TRBD1 or TRBD2 may supply D (5 bases each). Trimming removed 6 bases at V and 2 bases at J, with 13 bases between. The CDR3 contains 14 residues. Germline loops: CDR1 ENHRY, CDR2 SYGVKD. CDR3 loop: CAIRAGTTQETQYF. CDR3 bases: TGTGCCATCAGGGCCGGGACCACTCAAGAGACCCAGTACTTC.